The subject of this entry is one TCR beta chain. The data were obtained in a study of T-cell memory formation after mild COVID-19. Looked up from germline, CDR1 is MNHNY and CDR2 is SVGAGI (reference sequence). This CDR3 has 11 amino acids. V gave up 4 bases and J gave up 10 bases, with 9 bases separating them. MiXCR, run by TCRdb on the 5' RACE reads, gives a single entry per CDR3 protein. The table shows some 120,000 distinct CDR3 sequences, with 17% occurring only once. The receptor was isolated from a man between 18 and 29 years old who had mild COVID-19 (a few samples of this study predate the infection). Cell type and time point are not known. The chain carries TRBV6-6 and TRBJ2-3; D may be TRBD1 or TRBD2 (5 bases each). Specimen: PBMCs or a T cell subset sorted from them (not recorded which). CDR3: CASSSMGAQYF. The CDR3, as DNA: TGTGCCAGCAGTTCCATGGGGGCGCAGTATTTT.